This entry lists 30 T cell receptor beta chains sequenced from one sample in a study of T cell responses to AZD1222 COVID-19 vaccine (dated by TCRdb to about 2021). Library creation used the immunoSEQ multiplex PCR assay. Not all clones reach the TCRdb copy of this immuneACCESS table, which keeps in-frame sequences only. Checked studies attribute under half of the gap to unresolved V genes and leave the rest unexplained. The sample table lists under 150,000 clones, 85% to 95% of them with a count of one. The ten largest clones capture approximately 9% of the sample. Sample time point, as interpreted from the label and publication: about 28 days (+/-7) after the second vaccine dose. Material: peripheral blood, obtained 28 days after the second AZD1222 dose. These receptors were obtained from an adult who received the AZD1222 COVID-19 vaccine.

The CDR3 DNA reads as TGTGCCAGCAGTTACCGGTTGGCAGGGGGGTCTGGTGAAGCTTTCTTT. Its translation is CASSYRLAGGSGEAFF. The chain carries TRBV6-5 and TRBJ1-1; 7 nucleotides match TRBD1. The V segment lost 2 bases and the J segment 7 bases; nucleotides outside the gene matches: 13. The CDR3 is 16 amino acids. CDR1 and CDR2 (germline): MNHEY, SVGAGI.

The chain has TRBV5-1 and TRBJ2-5, with 7 positions matching TRBD2. The CDR3 covers 13 residues. V dropped 4 bases and J dropped 5; count of bases not matched to a gene: 5. Germline-derived CDR1 and CDR2 are SGHRS and YFSETQ. The CDR3 protein is CASSRGSSETQYF. The CDR3 DNA is TGCGCCAGCAGCCGCGGGAGTTCGGAGACCCAGTACTTC. Full variable domain (missing parts from reference TRBV5-1 and TRBJ2-5): KAGVTQTPRYLIKTRGQQVTLSCSPISGHRSVSWYQQTPGQGLQFLFEYFSETQRNKGNFPGRFSGRQFSNSRSEMNVSTLELGDSALYLCASSRGSSETQYFGPGTRLLVL.

V is TRBV19 and J is TRBJ1-2, with D hard to call. This CDR3 comprises 16 residues. Per the germline V gene, CDR1 is LNHDA and CDR2 is SQIVND (reference sequence). Between the trimmed V and J ends, which lost 2 bases and 7 bases, there was a span of 20 bases. The CDR3 sequence: CASSISGVRSHRGYTF. In DNA, the CDR3 is TGTGCCAGTAGTATATCCGGGGTTCGAAGTCATCGTGGCTACACCTTC.

The chain combines TRBV19 with TRBJ1-5, with 7 bases that match TRBD1. Germline CDR1 LNHDA, CDR2 SQIVND (reference sequence). There are 15 residues in the CDR3. The V gene end was trimmed by 7 bases and the J gene end by 5 bases; junction bases not matched to a gene: 11. As DNA, the CDR3 is TGTGCCAGTACCCCTATGGACAGGAGGGATCAGCCCCAGCATTTT. Translation: CASTPMDRRDQPQHF.

The chain carries TRBV11-3 and TRBJ2-3, with D possibly being TRBD1 or TRBD2 (6 bases each). The CDR3 sequence is 15 residues long. The V end was cut by 4 bases, the J end by 2 bases, with 13 bases between. CDR1 is SGHNT and CDR2 is YENEEA in the germline V gene. CDR3 sequence: CASSSRRDTTDTQYF. CDR3 DNA sequence: TGTGCCAGCAGCTCGAGGAGGGACACCACAGATACGCAGTATTTT.

This clone was observed a single time. The J gene is TRBJ2-1, the V gene TRBV27; D possibly matches TRBD1 or TRBD2 (6 bases each). Per the germline V gene, CDR1 is MNHEY and CDR2 is SMNVEV (reference sequence). The CDR3 runs to 16 residues. V shed 6 bases and J shed 0 bases, with 15 bases lying between them. Written as DNA, the CDR3 is TGTGCCAGCAGCCCCGGGGGCATAAGCTCCTACAATGAGCAGTTCTTC. Its protein product is CASSPGGISSYNEQFF.

The V gene is TRBV27, the J gene TRBJ1-2; D might be TRBD1 (6 bases). CDR1 is MNHEY and CDR2 is SMNVEV in the germline V gene (reference sequence). V was pared by 2 bases and J by 1 base, with 11 bases between. The CDR3 is made up of 15 amino acids. The CDR3 reads CASSLRGTLNYGYTF. The CDR3 DNA reads TGTGCCAGCAGTTTAAGGGGGACCCTTAACTATGGCTACACCTTC.

This clone was recorded once. This specimen includes other DNA sequences encoding the same CDR3. The rearrangement uses TRBV10-2 and TRBJ1-2, with 10 nucleotides matching TRBD1. V lost 6 bases, J lost 3 bases, and 7 bases stayed unmatched. The CDR3 length is 15 residues. Germline assignment: CDR1 WSHSY and CDR2 SAAADI. CDR3 protein: CASRGGQGGDYGYTF. CDR3 nucleotide sequence: TGCGCCAGCAGGGGAGGACAGGGGGGCGACTATGGCTACACCTTC.

The J gene is TRBJ1-3, the V gene TRBV5-6, with D unresolved. The V end was cut by 5 bases, the J end by 0 bases, with 12 bases between. The CDR3 spans 15 residues. Germline CDR1 is SGHDT and CDR2 is YYEEEE. In nucleotides, the CDR3 is TGTGCCAGCAGTCTAGACACGTTCTCTGGAAACACCATATATTTT. Amino acids: CASSLDTFSGNTIYF.

The CDR3 loop is CSAEGTGEYYGYTF. DNA for the CDR3: TGCAGCGCCGAAGGGACAGGGGAGTACTATGGCTACACCTTC. V and J are TRBV29-1 and TRBJ1-2; 10 bases are shared with TRBD1. Looked up from germline, CDR1 is SQVTM and CDR2 is ANQGSEA. V shed 7 bases and J 3 bases; nucleotides not matched to a gene: 8. CDR3 length: 14 residues.

V gene TRBV19 combines with J gene TRBJ1-1; D is undetermined. CDR3 size: 16 residues. V was cut by 7 bases and J by 5 bases, with 23 bases left in between. Germline CDR1 is LNHDA and CDR2 is SQIVND (reference sequence). CDR3 coding DNA: TGTGCCAGTATTCCCTATAACGAGGATGTCAGAACTGAAGCTTTCTTT. This translates into CASIPYNEDVRTEAFF.

The rearrangement uses TRBV7-8 and TRBJ1-5, with no clear D. The V end lost 3 bases, the J end lost 9 bases, and 12 bases lay between the germline ends. The CDR3 is 13 amino acids. In germline, CDR1 is SGHVS, CDR2 FQNEAQ. The CDR3 DNA reads TGTGCCAGCAGCTTGTCCCCCGGATGGCCCCAGCATTTT. Translation: CASSLSPGWPQHF.

This chain links TRBV19 with TRBJ1-1; D is perhaps TRBD1 (5 bases). Germline V gene lookup returns CDR1 LNHDA and CDR2 SQIVND (reference sequence). There are 17 residues in the CDR3. V was cut by 6 bases and J by 0 bases, with 20 bases left in between. This chain's CDR3 is CASRDLFVGQLNTEAFF. In nucleotides, the CDR3 is TGTGCCAGTAGGGATCTTTTTGTGGGGCAATTGAACACTGAAGCTTTCTTT.

The J gene is TRBJ1-6, the V gene TRBV4-1; D perhaps matches TRBD1 (6 bases). The CDR3 runs 15 residues. From germline, CDR1 is MGHRA and CDR2 YSYEKL. The V and J ends lost 3 bases and 9 bases respectively, with 15 bases between them. The CDR3 here is CASSQSGVGGSPLHF. In nucleotides, the CDR3 is TGCGCCAGCAGCCAGTCAGGGGTCGGGGGTTCACCCCTCCACTTT.

CDR3 DNA sequence: TGTGCCAGCTCACCACTCGACAGGGTAGCCCACAATGGCTACACCTTC. Translating gives CASSPLDRVAHNGYTF. V usage is TRBV18 and J usage is TRBJ1-2; TRBD1 agrees at 7 bases. The CDR3 is 16 residues long. The germline V gene has CDR1 KGHSH and CDR2 LQKENI. V lost 1 base and J lost 6; bases outside the gene matches: 11.

This clone showed up just a few times. The chain uses TRBV4-3 and TRBJ1-1, with D perhaps TRBD1 (5 bases). The germline gives CDR1 LGHNA, CDR2 YSLEER. The CDR3 sequence is 15 residues long. V was shortened by 6 bases and J by 1 base, with 15 bases between the two germline ends. The CDR3 coding sequence is TGCGCCAGCAGACCTAACTGGGGGTCGAACACTGAAGCTTTCTTT. Translated: CASRPNWGSNTEAFF.

This chain uses TRBV11-2 with TRBJ2-1; TRBD2 agrees at 13 bases. This CDR3 is built from 18 residues. From germline, CDR1 is SGHAT and CDR2 FQNNGV. The V segment lost 1 base and the J segment 4 bases; nucleotides outside the gene matches: 7. The CDR3 DNA follows: TGTGCCAGCAGCTTAGGGACTAGCGGGAGTTCGTCTTACAATGAGCAGTTCTTC. Its translation is CASSLGTSGSSSYNEQFF. The whole variable domain, filled in from reference TRBV11-2 and TRBJ2-1, reads EAGVAQSPRYKIIEKRQSVAFWCNPISGHATLYWYQQILGQGPKLLIQFQNNGVVDDSQLPKDRFSAERLKGVDSTLKIQPAKLEDSAVYLCASSLGTSGSSSYNEQFFGPGTRLTVL.

The chain couples TRBV19 to TRBJ2-3; a possible D gene is TRBD2 (5 bases). There are 16 residues in the CDR3. Germline CDR1 is LNHDA and CDR2 is SQIVND (reference sequence). Trimming left V 3 bases short and J 3 bases short, with 16 bases between. CDR3 region: CASSIGGSKVTDTQYF. The CDR3 DNA reads TGTGCCAGTAGTATTGGTGGGAGTAAAGTTACAGATACGCAGTATTTT. Drawing the rest from reference TRBV19 and TRBJ2-3, the complete variable domain is DGGITQSPKYLFRKEGQNVTLSCEQNLNHDAMYWYRQDPGQGLRLIYYSQIVNDFQKGDIAEGYSVSREKKESFPLTVTSAQKNPTAFYLCASSIGGSKVTDTQYFGPGTRLTVL.

The chain joins TRBV11-2 to TRBJ1-1; TRBD1 might be the D (5 bases). With 1 base removed from V and 5 bases from J, the gap between germline ends came to 11 bases. The CDR3 loop spans 14 amino acids. Germline values: CDR1 SGHAT, CDR2 FQNNGV. CDR3 DNA sequence: TGTGCCAGCAGCTTAGTGGCCAGGGATACTGAAGCTTTCTTT. This translates into CASSLVARDTEAFF.

The V gene is TRBV5-1, the J gene TRBJ2-1; D call uncertain. CDR1 SGHRS and CDR2 YFSETQ come from the germline V gene. Between the trimmed V and J ends, which lost 0 bases and 0 bases, there was a span of 10 bases. The CDR3 runs 16 residues. CDR3 DNA sequence: TGCGCCAGCAGCTTGGGCGGCTACCGCTCCTACAATGAGCAGTTCTTC. It translates to CASSLGGYRSYNEQFF.

The gene calls are TRBV30 and TRBJ2-4, with unresolved D. Germline V lookup: CDR1 GTSNPN, CDR2 SVGIG (reference sequence). The CDR3 loop spans 11 amino acids. Trimming removed 4 bases at V and 7 bases at J, with 8 bases between. The CDR3 DNA reads TGTGCCTGGACTTCCAGGAACATTCAGTACTTC. Residues: CAWTSRNIQYF.

The chain uses TRBV5-6 and TRBJ2-7; D is unclear. The germline V gene has CDR1 SGHDT and CDR2 YYEEEE. The CDR3 is 15 residues long. Trimming removed 4 bases from V and 2 bases from J, with 16 bases in between. The CDR3 is CASSHQVSPPYEQYV. In DNA form, the CDR3 reads TGTGCCAGCAGCCACCAGGTTTCCCCTCCCTACGAGCAGTACGTC.

The chain recombines TRBV29-1 with TRBJ1-4, with no clear D. Between the trimmed V and J ends, which lost 0 bases and 4 bases, there was a span of 6 bases. CDR1 and CDR2 from the germline V gene are SQVTM and ANQGSEA. The CDR3 is 13 amino acids. Here the CDR3 DNA reads TGCAGCGTTGAAGAGGAGGATAATGAAAAACTGTTTTTT. It translates to CSVEEEDNEKLFF.

The V call is TRBV30, the J call TRBJ1-1; D call uncertain. Germline CDR1 reads GTSNPN; CDR2 reads SVGIG (reference sequence). V lost 0 bases and J 8 bases, leaving 7 bases between the germline ends. This CDR3 is built from 11 residues. CDR3 sequence: CAWSVRREAFF. The DNA for the CDR3 is TGTGCCTGGAGTGTACGGCGAGAAGCTTTCTTT.

Here the CDR3 reads CSVEMRGRNTEAFF. CDR3 nucleotide sequence: TGCAGCGTTGAAATGAGGGGGCGAAACACTGAAGCTTTCTTT. The gene calls are TRBV29-1 and TRBJ1-1; 7 bases agree with TRBD1. Germline V lookup: CDR1 SQVTM, CDR2 ANQGSEA. The V and J ends lost 2 bases and 2 bases, in that order; junction bases with no gene match: 5. The CDR3 has 14 residues.

The chain links TRBV28 to TRBJ1-1; D gene ambiguous. This CDR3 is 14 amino acids long. The germline V and J ends were trimmed by 5 bases and 1 base, with 11 bases remaining between them. In germline, CDR1 is MDHEN, CDR2 SYDVKM. DNA of the CDR3: TGTGCCAGCAGTCGACTCGTAAAGAACACTGAAGCTTTCTTT. This translates into CASSRLVKNTEAFF.

The chain couples TRBV3-1 (or the pseudogene TRBV3-2) to TRBJ2-1, with TRBD2 matching over 13 bases. The CDR3 contains 16 residues. The V gene end was trimmed by 4 bases and the J gene end by 4 bases; junction bases not matched to a gene: 4. Germline V gives CDR1 LGHDT, CDR2 YNNKEL (reference sequence). The CDR3 nucleotides read TGTGCCAGCAGCCCCGGACTAGCGGGGGCGTACAATGAGCAGTTCTTC. It yields the protein CASSPGLAGAYNEQFF.

CDR3 coding DNA: TGCAGCGTTGAAGATGGATCAGGGGGCAAAGAGACCCAGTACTTC. Its translation is CSVEDGSGGKETQYF. The chain employs TRBV29-1 and TRBJ2-5; TRBD1 agrees at 8 bases. Germline assignment: CDR1 SQVTM and CDR2 ANQGSEA. V dropped 0 bases and J dropped 3; count of bases not matched to a gene: 6. The CDR3 runs 15 residues.

CDR3 sequence: CASSEGEEQFF. For the CDR3, the DNA is TGTGCCAGCAGCGAAGGGGAGGAGCAGTTCTTC. J is TRBJ2-1 and V is TRBV3-1 (or the pseudogene TRBV3-2), with D perhaps matching TRBD1 or TRBD2 (5 bases each). V was trimmed by 5 bases and J by 10 bases, leaving 9 bases between them. CDR1 is LGHDT, CDR2 YNNKEL, per germline (reference sequence). CDR3 length: 11 amino acids.

CDR3 in amino acids: CATSRDRGLETQYF. The CDR3 DNA reads TGTGCCACCAGCAGAGATAGGGGGCTAGAGACCCAGTACTTC. The chain joins TRBV15 to TRBJ2-5; 7 positions match TRBD1. With V trimmed by 0 bases and J by 4 bases, 2 bases remained unmatched. The CDR3 extends over 14 amino acids. Per the germline V gene, CDR1 is LNHNV and CDR2 is YYDKDF (reference sequence).